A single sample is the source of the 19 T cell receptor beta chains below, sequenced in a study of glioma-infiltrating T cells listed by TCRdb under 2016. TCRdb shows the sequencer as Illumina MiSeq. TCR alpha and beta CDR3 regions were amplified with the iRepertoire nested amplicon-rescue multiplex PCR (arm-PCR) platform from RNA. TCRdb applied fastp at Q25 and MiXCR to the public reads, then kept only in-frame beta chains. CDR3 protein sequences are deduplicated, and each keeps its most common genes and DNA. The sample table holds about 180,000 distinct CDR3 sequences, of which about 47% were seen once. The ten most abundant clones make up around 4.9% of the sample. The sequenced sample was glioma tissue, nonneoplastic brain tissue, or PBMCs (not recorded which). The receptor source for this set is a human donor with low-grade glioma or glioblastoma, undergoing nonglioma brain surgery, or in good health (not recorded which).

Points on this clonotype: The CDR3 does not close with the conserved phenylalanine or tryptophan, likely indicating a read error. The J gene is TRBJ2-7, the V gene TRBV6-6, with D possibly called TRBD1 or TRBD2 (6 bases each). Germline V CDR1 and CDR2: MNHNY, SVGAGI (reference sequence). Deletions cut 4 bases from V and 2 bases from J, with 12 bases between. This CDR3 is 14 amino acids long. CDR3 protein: CASSSIRGAYEQYL. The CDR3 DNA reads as TGTGCCAGCAGTTCGATTAGGGGGGCCTACGAGCAGTACCTC.

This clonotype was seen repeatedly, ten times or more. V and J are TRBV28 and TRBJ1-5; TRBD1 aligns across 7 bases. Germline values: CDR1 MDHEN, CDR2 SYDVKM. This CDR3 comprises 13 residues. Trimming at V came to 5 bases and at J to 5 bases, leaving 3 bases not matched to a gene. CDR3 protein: CASSPGQYQPQHF. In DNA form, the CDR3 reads TGTGCCAGCAGTCCGGGACAGTATCAGCCCCAGCATTTT.

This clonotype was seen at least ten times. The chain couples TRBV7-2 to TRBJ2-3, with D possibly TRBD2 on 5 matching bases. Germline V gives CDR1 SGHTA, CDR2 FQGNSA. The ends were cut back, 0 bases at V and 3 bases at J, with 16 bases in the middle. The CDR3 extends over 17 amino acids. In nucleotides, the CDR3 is TGTGCCAGCAGCTTAGCGAGAGGACTGGGTGGTACAGATACGCAGTATTTT. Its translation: CASSLARGLGGTDTQYF.

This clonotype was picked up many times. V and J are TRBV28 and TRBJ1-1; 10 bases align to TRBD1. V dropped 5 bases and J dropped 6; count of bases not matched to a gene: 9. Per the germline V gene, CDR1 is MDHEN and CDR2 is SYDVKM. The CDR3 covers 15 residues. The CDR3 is CASSDPGTGAAEAFF. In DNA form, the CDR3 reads TGTGCCAGCAGTGACCCCGGGACAGGGGCGGCTGAAGCTTTCTTT.

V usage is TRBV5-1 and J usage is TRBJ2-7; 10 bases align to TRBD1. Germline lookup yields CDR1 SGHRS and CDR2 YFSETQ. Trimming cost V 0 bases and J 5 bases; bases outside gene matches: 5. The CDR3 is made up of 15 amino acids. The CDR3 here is CASSLVGTGDNEQYF. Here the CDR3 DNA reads TGCGCCAGCAGCTTGGTGGGGACAGGGGATAACGAGCAGTACTTC.

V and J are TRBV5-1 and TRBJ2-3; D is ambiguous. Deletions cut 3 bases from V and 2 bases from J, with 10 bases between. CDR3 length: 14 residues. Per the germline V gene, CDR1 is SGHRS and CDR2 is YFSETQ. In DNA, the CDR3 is TGCGCCAGCAGCTCTTCCAATCCCACAGATACGCAGTATTTT. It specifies CASSSSNPTDTQYF.

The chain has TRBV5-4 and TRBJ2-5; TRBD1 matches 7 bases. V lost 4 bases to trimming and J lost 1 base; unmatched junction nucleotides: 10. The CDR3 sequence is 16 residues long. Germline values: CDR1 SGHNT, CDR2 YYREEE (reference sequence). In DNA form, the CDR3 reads TGTGCCAGCAGCCAGGGACAGACTCAATCCCAAGAGACCCAGTACTTC. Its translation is CASSQGQTQSQETQYF.

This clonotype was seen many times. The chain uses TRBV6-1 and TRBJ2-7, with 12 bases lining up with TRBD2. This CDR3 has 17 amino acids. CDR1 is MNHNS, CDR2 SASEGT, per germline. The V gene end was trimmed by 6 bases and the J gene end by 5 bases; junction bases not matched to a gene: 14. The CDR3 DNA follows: TGTGCCAGCAGCCCAGACCCAGGCCTAGCGGGAGGGCACGAGCAGTACTTC. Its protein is CASSPDPGLAGGHEQYF.

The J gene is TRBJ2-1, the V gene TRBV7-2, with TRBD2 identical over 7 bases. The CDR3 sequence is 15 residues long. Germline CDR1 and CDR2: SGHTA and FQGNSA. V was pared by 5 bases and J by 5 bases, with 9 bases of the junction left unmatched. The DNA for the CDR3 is TGTGCCAGCAGCCTGACTAGCAGGGTTAACAATGAGCAGTTCTTC. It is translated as CASSLTSRVNNEQFF.

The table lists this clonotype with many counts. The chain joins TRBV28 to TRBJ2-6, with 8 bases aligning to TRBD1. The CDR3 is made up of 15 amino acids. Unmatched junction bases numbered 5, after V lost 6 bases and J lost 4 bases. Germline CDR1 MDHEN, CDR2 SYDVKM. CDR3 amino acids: CASRRQGSGANVLTF. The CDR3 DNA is TGTGCCAGCAGACGACAGGGGTCCGGGGCCAACGTCCTGACTTTC.

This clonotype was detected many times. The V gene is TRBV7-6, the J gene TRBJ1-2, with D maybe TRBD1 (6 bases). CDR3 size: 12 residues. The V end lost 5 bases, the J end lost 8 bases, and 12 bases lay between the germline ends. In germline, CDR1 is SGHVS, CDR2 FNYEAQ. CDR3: CASSPTGHGYTF. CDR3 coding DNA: TGTGCCAGCAGCCCCACAGGGCACGGCTACACCTTC.

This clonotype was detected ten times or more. For the CDR3, the DNA is TGTGCCAGCAGTTCCAGTAACCCGAACACTGAAGCTTTCTTT. This translates into CASSSSNPNTEAFF. This rearrangement joins TRBV28 to TRBJ1-1, with D hard to call. Per the germline V gene, CDR1 is MDHEN and CDR2 is SYDVKM. Trimming cost V 4 bases and J 1 base, with 10 bases left between them. The length of the CDR3 is 14 residues.

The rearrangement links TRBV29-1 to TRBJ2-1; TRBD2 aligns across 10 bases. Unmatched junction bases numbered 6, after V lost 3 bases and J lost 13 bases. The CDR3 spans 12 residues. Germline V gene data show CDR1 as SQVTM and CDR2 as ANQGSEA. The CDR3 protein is CSVELAGVKQFF. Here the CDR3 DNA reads TGCAGCGTTGAGCTAGCGGGAGTAAAACAGTTCTTC.

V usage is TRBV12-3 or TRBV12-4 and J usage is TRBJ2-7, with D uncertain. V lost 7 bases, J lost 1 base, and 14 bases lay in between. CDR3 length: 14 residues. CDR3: CASTFEAVSYEQYF. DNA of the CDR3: TGTGCCAGCACCTTTGAGGCGGTATCCTACGAGCAGTACTTC.

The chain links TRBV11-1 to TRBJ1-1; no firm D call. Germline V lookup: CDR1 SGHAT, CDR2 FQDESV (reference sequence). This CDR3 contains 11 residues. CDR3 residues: CAGKEFTEAFF. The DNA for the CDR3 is TGTGCTGGCAAAGAGTTCACTGAAGCTTTCTTT.

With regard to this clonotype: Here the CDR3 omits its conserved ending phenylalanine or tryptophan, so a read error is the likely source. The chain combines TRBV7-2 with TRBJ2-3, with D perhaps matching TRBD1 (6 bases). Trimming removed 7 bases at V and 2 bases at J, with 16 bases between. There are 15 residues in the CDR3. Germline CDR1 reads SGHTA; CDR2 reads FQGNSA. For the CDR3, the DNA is TGTGCCAGCACCCCGCCTGGGGACATCACAGATACGCAGTATCTT. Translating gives CASTPPGDITDTQYL.

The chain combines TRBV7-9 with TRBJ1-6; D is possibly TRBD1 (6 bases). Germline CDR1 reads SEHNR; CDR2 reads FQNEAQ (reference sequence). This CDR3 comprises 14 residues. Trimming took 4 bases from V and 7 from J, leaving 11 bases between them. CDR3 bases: TGTGCCAGCAGCTCCGGGACATTGAATTCACCCCTCCACTTT. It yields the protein CASSSGTLNSPLHF. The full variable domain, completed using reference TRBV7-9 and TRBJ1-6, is DTGVSQNPRHKITKRGQNVTFRCDPISEHNRLYWYRQTLGQGPEFLTYFQNEAQLEKSRLLSDRFSAERPKGSFSTLEIQRTEQGDSAMYLCASSSGTLNSPLHFGNGTRLTVT.

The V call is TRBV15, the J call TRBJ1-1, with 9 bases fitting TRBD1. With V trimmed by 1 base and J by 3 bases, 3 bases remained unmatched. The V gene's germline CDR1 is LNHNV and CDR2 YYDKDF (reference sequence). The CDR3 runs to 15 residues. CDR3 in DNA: TGTGCCACCAGCAGAGGAGACAGGGGGGACACTGAAGCTTTCTTT. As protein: CATSRGDRGDTEAFF.

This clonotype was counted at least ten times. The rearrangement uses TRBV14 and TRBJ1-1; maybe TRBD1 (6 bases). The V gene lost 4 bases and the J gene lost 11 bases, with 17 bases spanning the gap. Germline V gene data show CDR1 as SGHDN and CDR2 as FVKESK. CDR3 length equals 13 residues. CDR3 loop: CASSPTGQTMAFF. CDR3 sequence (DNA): TGTGCCAGCAGCCCTACCGGACAGACGATGGCTTTCTTT.